The sequence of this TCR beta chain was determined in a study of PD-1 blockade in classical Hodgkin lymphoma. Data came from immunoSEQ multiplex PCR; TCRdb stores just in-frame clones and leaves some out. This sample has about 17,000 clones, with over 70% found just once. General study points: Complete responders had baseline diversity similar to newly diagnosed patients. TCR diversity rose significantly by C4D1 in CD4+ but not CD8+ cells.

Germline loops: CDR1 KGHSH, CDR2 LQKENI. The CDR3 consists of 15 residues. V lost 3 bases to trimming and J lost 3 bases, with 15 bases between them. In every patient, relapse followed autologous stem cell transplantation, while exposure to brentuximab vedotin differed. In the case of this clone: Its antigen remains unknown.

The sample here was peripheral blood mononuclear cells (PBMCs), taken at baseline. The TCR sequence derives from a human donor with classical Hodgkin lymphoma. The chain joins TRBV18 to TRBJ2-7; D is unclear. The CDR3 is CASSPPGLGLYEQYF. The CDR3 DNA sequence: TGTGCCAGCTCACCCCCGGGCTTGGGCCTCTACGAGCAGTACTTC.